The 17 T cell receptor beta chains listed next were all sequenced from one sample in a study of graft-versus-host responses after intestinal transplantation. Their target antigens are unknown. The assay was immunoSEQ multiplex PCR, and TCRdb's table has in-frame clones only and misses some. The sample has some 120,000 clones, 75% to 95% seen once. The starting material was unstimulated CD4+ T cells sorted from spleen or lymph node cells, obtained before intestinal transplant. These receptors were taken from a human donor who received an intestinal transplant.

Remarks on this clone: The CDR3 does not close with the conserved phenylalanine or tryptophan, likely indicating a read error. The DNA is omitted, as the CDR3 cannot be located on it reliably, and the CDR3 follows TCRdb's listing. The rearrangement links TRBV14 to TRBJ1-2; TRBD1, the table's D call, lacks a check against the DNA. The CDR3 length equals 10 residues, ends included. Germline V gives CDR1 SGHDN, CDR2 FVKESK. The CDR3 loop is CASSHLTGIT.

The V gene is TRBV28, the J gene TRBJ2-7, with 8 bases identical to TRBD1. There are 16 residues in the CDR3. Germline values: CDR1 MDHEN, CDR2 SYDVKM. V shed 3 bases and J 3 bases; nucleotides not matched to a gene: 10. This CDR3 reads CASSFPGTGGFYEQYF. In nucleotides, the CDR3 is TGTGCCAGCAGTTTTCCCGGGACAGGAGGCTTCTACGAGCAGTACTTC.

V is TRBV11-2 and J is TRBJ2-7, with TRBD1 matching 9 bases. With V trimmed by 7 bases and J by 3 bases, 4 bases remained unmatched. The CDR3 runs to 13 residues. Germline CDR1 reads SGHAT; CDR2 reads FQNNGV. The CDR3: CASTGQGFYEQYF. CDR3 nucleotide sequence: TGTGCCAGCACTGGACAGGGGTTCTACGAGCAGTACTTC.

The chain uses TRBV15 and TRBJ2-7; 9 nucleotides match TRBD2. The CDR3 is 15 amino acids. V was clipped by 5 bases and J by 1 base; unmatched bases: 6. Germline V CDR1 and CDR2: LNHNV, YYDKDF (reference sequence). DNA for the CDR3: TGTGCCACCAGCCCTGGACTAGCGCGATCCTACGAGCAGTACTTC. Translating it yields CATSPGLARSYEQYF.

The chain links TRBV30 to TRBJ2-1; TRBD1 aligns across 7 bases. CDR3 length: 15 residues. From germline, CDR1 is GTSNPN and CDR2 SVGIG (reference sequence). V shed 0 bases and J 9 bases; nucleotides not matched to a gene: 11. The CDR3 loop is CAWSVGQVLDGEQFF. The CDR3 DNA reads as TGTGCCTGGAGTGTAGGACAGGTTCTTGATGGTGAGCAGTTCTTC.

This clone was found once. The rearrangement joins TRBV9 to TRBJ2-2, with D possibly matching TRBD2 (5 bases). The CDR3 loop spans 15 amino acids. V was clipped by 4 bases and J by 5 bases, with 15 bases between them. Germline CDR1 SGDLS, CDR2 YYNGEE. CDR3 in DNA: TGTGCCAGCAGCCCCCGGGGTGGGGAAACCGGGGAGCTGTTTTTT. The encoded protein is CASSPRGGETGELFF.

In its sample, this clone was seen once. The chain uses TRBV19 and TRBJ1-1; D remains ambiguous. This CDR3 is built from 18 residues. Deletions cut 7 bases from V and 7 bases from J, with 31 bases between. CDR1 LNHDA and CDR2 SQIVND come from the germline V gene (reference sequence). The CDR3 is CASMDDPGSDIGEDEAFF. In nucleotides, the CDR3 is TGTGCCAGTATGGACGATCCGGGATCCGATATTGGTGAGGATGAAGCTTTCTTT.

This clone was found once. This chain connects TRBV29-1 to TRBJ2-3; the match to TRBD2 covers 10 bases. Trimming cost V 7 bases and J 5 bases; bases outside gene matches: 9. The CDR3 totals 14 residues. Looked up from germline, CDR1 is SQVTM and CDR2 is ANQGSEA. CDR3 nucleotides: TGCAGCGAGAGCGGGGGGGCCAATCTAGATACGCAGTATTTT. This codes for CSESGGANLDTQYF.

CDR3 protein: CASSVGERAGEQYF. DNA of the CDR3: TGTGCCAGCAGCGTAGGAGAGAGGGCGGGGGAGCAGTACTTC. V is TRBV9 and J is TRBJ2-5; 7 bases map to TRBD2. The V gene's germline CDR1 is SGDLS and CDR2 YYNGEE. The CDR3 loop spans 14 amino acids. Trimming cost V 0 bases and J 11 bases; bases outside gene matches: 10. The complete variable domain, with remaining parts taken from reference TRBV9 and TRBJ2-5, reads DSGVTQTPKHLITATGQRVTLRCSPRSGDLSVYWYQQSLDQGLQFLIQYYNGEERAKGNILERFSAQQFPDLHSELNLSSLELGDSALYFCASSVGERAGEQYFGPGTRLLVL.

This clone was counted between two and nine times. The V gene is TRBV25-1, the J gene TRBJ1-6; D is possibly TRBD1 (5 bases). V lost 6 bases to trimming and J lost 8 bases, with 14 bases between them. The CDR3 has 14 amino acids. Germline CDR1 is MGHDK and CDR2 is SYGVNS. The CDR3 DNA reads TGTGCCAGCAGGCAGGGCTGGGTCCATTCACCCCTCCACTTT. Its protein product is CASRQGWVHSPLHF.

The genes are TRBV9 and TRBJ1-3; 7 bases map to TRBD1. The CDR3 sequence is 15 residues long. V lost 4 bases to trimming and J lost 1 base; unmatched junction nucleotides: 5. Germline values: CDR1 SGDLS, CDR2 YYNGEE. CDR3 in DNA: TGTGCCAGCAGCCTCCAGACAGGGTCTGGAAACACCATATATTTT. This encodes CASSLQTGSGNTIYF.

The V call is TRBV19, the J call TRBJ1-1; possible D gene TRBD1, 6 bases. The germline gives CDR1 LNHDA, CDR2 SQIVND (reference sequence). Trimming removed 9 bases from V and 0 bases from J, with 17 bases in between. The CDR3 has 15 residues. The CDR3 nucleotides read TGTGCCAGCAAAACCGGACAGCTGATGAACACTGAAGCTTTCTTT. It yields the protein CASKTGQLMNTEAFF.

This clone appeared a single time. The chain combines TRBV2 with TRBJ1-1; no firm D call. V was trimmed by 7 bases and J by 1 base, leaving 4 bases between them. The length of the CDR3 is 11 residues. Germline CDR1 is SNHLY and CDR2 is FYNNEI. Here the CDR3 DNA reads TGTGCCAGCAAACAGAACACTGAAGCTTTCTTT. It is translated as CASKQNTEAFF.

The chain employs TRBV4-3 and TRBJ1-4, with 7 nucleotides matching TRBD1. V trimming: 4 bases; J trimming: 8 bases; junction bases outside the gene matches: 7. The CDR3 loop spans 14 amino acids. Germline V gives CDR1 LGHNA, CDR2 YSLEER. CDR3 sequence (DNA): TGCGCCAGCAGCCCTAGGACAGGTCTCGAAAAACTGTTTTTT. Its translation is CASSPRTGLEKLFF.

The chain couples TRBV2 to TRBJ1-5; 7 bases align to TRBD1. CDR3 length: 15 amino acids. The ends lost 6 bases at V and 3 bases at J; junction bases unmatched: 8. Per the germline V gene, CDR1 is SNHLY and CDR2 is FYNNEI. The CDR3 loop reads CASRADRVVNQPQHF. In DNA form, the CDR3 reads TGTGCCAGCAGAGCAGACAGGGTGGTCAATCAGCCCCAGCATTTT.

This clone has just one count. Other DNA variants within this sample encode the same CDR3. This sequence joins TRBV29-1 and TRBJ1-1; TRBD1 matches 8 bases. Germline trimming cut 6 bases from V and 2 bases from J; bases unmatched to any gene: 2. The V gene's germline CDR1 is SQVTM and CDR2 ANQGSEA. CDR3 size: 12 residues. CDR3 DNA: TGCAGCGTAGACAGGGGTAACACTGAAGCTTTCTTT. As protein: CSVDRGNTEAFF. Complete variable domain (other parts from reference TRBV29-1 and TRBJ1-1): SAVISQKPSRDICQRGTSLTIQCQVDSQVTMMFWYRQQPGQSLTLIATANQGSEATYESGFVIDKFPISRPNLTFSTLTVSNMSPEDSSIYLCSVDRGNTEAFFGQGTRLTVV.

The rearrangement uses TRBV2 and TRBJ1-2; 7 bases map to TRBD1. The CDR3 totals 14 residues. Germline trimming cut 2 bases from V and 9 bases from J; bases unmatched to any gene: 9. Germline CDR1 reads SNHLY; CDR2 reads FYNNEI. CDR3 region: CASSEIGTEISYTF. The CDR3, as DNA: TGTGCCAGCAGTGAAATCGGGACAGAAATAAGCTACACCTTC.